These 10 T cell receptor beta chains were all obtained from the same sample, sequenced in a study of beta chain features in type 1 diabetes. Study findings and constraints: Moderate yet significant TCRB CDR3 shortening was seen in Type 1 diabetes patients in all four CD4+ subsets.

The antigens for these receptors are not known. Expressed TCRB transcripts were sequenced after all isolated RNA was converted to cDNA. Assay: immunoSEQ multiplex PCR; the TCRdb copy retains only in-frame clones and omits some. The sample carries 250,000 or so clones, approximately 15% recorded once. The sample was naive CD4+ T cells from blood. The receptors come from a man between 25 and 39 years old with type 1 diabetes.

V and J are TRBV29-1 and TRBJ2-5, with 9 bases fitting TRBD1. The CDR3 is made up of 12 amino acids. V was pared by 7 bases and J by 5 bases, with 5 bases of the junction left unmatched. Germline-derived CDR1 and CDR2 are SQVTM and ANQGSEA. The CDR3 coding sequence is TGCAGCGCCAACAGGGGGCGGGAGACCCAGTACTTC. Its translation is CSANRGRETQYF.

This clone showed up just a few times. The chain joins TRBV9 to TRBJ1-3; 10 nucleotides line up with TRBD1. This CDR3 comprises 15 residues. The V gene's germline CDR1 is SGDLS and CDR2 YYNGEE. The junction had 8 bases not matched to a gene; V was cut back by 3 bases and J by 8 bases. For the CDR3, the DNA is TGTGCCAGCAGCGCCCGGGACAGGGGATCGGACACCATATATTTT. Translating gives CASSARDRGSDTIYF.

V usage is TRBV6-1 and J usage is TRBJ2-5; 7 nucleotides agree with TRBD2. The V gene end was trimmed by 3 bases and the J gene end by 5 bases; junction bases not matched to a gene: 9. Looked up from germline, CDR1 is MNHNS and CDR2 is SASEGT. The CDR3 is 15 residues long. The CDR3 DNA is TGTGCCAGCAGTGACGGGGGAGGGCCAGGGGAGACCCAGTACTTC. Protein: CASSDGGGPGETQYF.

The chain is built from TRBV5-1 and TRBJ2-6; a possible D gene is TRBD2 (5 bases). Trimming cost V 2 bases and J 2 bases, with 8 bases left between them. Looked up from germline, CDR1 is SGHRS and CDR2 is YFSETQ. The CDR3 is made up of 15 amino acids. The CDR3 sequence is CASSLGGAGANVLTF. The CDR3 DNA sequence: TGCGCCAGCAGCTTAGGAGGTGCTGGGGCCAACGTCCTGACTTTC.

This clone has just one count. The V gene is TRBV5-4, the J gene TRBJ2-7, with a tentative D call TRBD1 (5 bases). Trimming took 0 bases from V and 2 from J, leaving 12 bases between them. Germline V CDR1 and CDR2: SGHNT, YYREEE (reference sequence). There are 15 residues in the CDR3. CDR3 amino acids: CASSLAQGVAYEQYF. The DNA of the CDR3 is TGTGCCAGCAGCTTGGCTCAGGGTGTCGCCTACGAGCAGTACTTC.

This chain connects TRBV7-2 to TRBJ1-6; 10 nucleotides agree with TRBD1. Germline trimming cut 3 bases from V and 7 bases from J; bases unmatched to any gene: 3. Germline values: CDR1 SGHTA, CDR2 FQGNSA. This CDR3 comprises 15 residues. This chain's CDR3 is CASSLDRGGNSPLHF. The CDR3 DNA is TGTGCCAGCAGCTTGGACAGGGGGGGAAATTCACCCCTCCACTTT.

The sample holds a few counts of this clone. V gene TRBV5-1 combines with J gene TRBJ1-4; D possibly corresponds to TRBD1 (5 bases). The CDR3 sequence is 14 residues long. Trimming removed 4 bases at V and 3 bases at J, with 10 bases between. Germline V gene lookup returns CDR1 SGHRS and CDR2 YFSETQ. CDR3 in DNA: TGCGCCAGCAGCAAGCAGGGCCCTAATGAAAAACTGTTTTTT. This gives the protein CASSKQGPNEKLFF.

Notes on this clone: At one end the junction does not follow the germline gene, possibly because of a read error. The V and J genes are TRBV7-7 and TRBJ2-1; TRBD2 matches 9 bases. The CDR3 extends over 15 amino acids. The germline V gene encodes CDR1 SSHAT and CDR2 FNYEAQ (reference sequence). The CDR3, as DNA: TGTGCTAGCAGCTCTAGCGGGGCCGGTTTTAGGGAGCAGTTCTTC. Protein: CASSSSGAGFREQFF.

The chain couples TRBV4-1 to TRBJ1-3; D is unresolved. From germline, CDR1 is MGHRA and CDR2 YSYEKL. Trimming took off 4 bases at V and 3 bases at J, with 10 bases between the two ends. The CDR3 sequence is 14 residues long. Written as DNA, the CDR3 is TGCGCCAGCAGCCCCCTGCGGGGTGGAAACACCATATATTTT. Protein sequence: CASSPLRGGNTIYF.

This clone occurred a few times. The CDR3 is CASRPRTGLDTEAFF. In DNA form, the CDR3 reads TGTGCCAGCAGACCTCGGACAGGGTTGGACACTGAAGCTTTCTTT. The chain uses TRBV7-9 and TRBJ1-1; 8 bases map to TRBD1. With V trimmed by 6 bases and J by 3 bases, 9 bases remained unmatched. Germline CDR1 is SEHNR and CDR2 is FQNEAQ (reference sequence). CDR3 size: 15 residues. Based on the CDR3 plus reference TRBV7-9 and TRBJ1-1, the full variable domain is DTGVSQNPRHKITKRGQNVTFRCDPISEHNRLYWYRQTLGQGPEFLTYFQNEAQLEKSRLLSDRFSAERPKGSFSTLEIQRTEQGDSAMYLCASRPRTGLDTEAFFGQGTRLTVV.